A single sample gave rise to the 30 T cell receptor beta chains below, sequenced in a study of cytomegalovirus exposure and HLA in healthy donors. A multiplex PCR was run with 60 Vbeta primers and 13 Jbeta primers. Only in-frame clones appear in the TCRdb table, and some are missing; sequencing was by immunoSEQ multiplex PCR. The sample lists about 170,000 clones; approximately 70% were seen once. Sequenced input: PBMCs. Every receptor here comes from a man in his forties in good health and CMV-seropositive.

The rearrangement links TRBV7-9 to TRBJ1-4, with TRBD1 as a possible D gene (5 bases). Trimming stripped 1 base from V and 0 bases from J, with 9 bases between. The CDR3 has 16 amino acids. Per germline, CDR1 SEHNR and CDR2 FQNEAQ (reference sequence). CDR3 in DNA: TGTGCCAGCAGCTTAGGACAGCCAGCAACTAATGAAAAACTGTTTTTT. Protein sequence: CASSLGQPATNEKLFF.

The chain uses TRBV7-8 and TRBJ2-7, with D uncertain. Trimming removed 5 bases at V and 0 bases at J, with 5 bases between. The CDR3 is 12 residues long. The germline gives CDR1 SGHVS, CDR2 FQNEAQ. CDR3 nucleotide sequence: TGTGCCAGCAGCACTACCTCCTACGAGCAGTACTTC. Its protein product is CASSTTSYEQYF. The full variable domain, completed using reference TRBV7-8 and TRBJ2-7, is GAGVSQSPRYKVAKRGQDVALRCDPISGHVSLFWYQQALGQGPEFLTYFQNEAQLDKSGLPSDRFFAERPEGSVSTLKIQRTQQEDSAVYLCASSTTSYEQYFGPGTRLTVT.

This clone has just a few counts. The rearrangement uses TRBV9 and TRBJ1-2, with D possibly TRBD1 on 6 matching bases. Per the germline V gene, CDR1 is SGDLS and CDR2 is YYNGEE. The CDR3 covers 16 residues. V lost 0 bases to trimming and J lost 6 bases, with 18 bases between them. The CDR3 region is CASSVATGRSVDGYTF. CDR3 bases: TGTGCCAGCAGCGTAGCTACAGGGAGATCGGTTGATGGCTACACCTTC. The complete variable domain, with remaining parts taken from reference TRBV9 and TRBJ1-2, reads DSGVTQTPKHLITATGQRVTLRCSPRSGDLSVYWYQQSLDQGLQFLIQYYNGEERAKGNILERFSAQQFPDLHSELNLSSLELGDSALYFCASSVATGRSVDGYTFGSGTRLTVV.

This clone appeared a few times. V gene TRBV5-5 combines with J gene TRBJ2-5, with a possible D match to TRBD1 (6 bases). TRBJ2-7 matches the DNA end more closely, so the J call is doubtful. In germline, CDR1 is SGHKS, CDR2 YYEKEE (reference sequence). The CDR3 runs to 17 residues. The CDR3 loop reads CASSFRAGQGPSYEQYF. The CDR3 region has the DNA TGTGCCAGCAGCTTTAGGGCTGGCCAGGGGCCCTCCTACGAGCAGTACTTC.

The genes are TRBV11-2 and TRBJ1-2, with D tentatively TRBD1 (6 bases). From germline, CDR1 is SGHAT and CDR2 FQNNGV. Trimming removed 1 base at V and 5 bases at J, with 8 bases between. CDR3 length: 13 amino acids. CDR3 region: CASSLGRGYGYTF. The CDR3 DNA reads TGTGCCAGCAGCTTAGGCAGGGGATATGGCTACACCTTC.

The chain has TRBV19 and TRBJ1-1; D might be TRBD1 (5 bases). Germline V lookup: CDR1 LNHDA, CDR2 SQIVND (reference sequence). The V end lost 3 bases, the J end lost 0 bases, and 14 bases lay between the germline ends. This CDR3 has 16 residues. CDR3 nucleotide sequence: TGTGCCAGTAGTATGGCGAGACGGACAATGAACACTGAAGCTTTCTTT. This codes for CASSMARRTMNTEAFF.

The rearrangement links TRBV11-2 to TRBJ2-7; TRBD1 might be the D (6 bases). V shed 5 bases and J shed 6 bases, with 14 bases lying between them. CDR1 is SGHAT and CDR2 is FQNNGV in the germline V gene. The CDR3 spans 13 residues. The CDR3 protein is CASSLRQALEQYF. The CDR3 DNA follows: TGTGCCAGCAGCCTCCGACAGGCCCTCGAGCAGTACTTC.

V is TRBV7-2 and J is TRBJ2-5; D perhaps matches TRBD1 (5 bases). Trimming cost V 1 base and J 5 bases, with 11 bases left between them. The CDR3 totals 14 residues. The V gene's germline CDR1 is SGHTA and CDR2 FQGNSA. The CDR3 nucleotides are TGTGCCAGCAGCTTAGGTTCAGGGTGGGAGACCCAGTACTTC. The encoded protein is CASSLGSGWETQYF.

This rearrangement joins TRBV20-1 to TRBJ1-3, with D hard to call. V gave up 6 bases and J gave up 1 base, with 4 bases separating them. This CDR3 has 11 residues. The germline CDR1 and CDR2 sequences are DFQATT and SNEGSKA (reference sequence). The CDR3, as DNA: TGCAGTGCCGGGTCTGGAAACACCATATATTTT. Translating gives CSAGSGNTIYF.

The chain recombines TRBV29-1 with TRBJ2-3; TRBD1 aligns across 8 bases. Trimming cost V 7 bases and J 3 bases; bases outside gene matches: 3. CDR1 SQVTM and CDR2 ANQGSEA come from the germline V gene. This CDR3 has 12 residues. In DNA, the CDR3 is TGCAGCGCTAGGACAGGGACAGATACGCAGTATTTT. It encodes CSARTGTDTQYF.

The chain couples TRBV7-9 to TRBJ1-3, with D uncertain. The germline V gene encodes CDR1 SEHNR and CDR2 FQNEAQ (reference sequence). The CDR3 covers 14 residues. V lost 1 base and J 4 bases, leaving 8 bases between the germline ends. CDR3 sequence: CASSLGPEGNTIYF. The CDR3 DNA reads TGTGCCAGCAGCTTAGGGCCAGAAGGAAACACCATATATTTT.

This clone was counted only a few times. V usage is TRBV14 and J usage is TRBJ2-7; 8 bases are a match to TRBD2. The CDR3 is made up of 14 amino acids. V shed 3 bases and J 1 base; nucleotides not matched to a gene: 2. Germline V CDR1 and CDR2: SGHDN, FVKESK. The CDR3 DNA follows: TGTGCCAGCAGCCATGGCGGGGGGTCCTACGAGCAGTACTTC. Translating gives CASSHGGGSYEQYF.

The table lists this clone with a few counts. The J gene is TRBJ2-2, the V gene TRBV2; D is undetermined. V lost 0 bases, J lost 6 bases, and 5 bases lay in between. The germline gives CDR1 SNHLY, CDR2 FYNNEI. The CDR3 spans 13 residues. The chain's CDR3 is CASSEARSGELFF. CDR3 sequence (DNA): TGTGCCAGCAGTGAAGCGCGGTCCGGGGAGCTGTTTTTT.

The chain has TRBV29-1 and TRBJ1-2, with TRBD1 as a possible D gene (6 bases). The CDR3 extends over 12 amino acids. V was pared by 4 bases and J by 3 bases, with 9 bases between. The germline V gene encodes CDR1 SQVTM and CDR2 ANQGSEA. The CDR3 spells CSVGAGDYGYTF. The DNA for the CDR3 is TGCAGCGTTGGGGCAGGGGACTATGGCTACACCTTC.

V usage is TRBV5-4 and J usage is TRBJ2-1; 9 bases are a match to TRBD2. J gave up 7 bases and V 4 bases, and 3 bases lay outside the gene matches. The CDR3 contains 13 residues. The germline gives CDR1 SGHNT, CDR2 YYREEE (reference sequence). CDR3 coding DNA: TGTGCCAGCAGCGTTAGCGGGGGAAATGAGCAGTTCTTC. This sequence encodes CASSVSGGNEQFF.

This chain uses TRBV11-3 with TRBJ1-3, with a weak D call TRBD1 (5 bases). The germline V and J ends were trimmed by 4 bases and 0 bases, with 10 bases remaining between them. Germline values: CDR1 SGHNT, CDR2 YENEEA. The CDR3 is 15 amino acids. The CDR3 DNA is TGTGCCAGCAGCTACAGGAATCTCTCTGGAAACACCATATATTTT. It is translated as CASSYRNLSGNTIYF.

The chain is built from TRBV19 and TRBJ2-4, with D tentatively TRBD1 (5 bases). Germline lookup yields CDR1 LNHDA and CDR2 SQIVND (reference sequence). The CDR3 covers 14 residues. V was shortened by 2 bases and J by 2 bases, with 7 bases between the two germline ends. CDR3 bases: TGTGCCAGTAGTATACCAGGGACCAAAAACATTCAGTACTTC. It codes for CASSIPGTKNIQYF. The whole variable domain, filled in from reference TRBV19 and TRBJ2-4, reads DGGITQSPKYLFRKEGQNVTLSCEQNLNHDAMYWYRQDPGQGLRLIYYSQIVNDFQKGDIAEGYSVSREKKESFPLTVTSAQKNPTAFYLCASSIPGTKNIQYFGAGTRLSVL.

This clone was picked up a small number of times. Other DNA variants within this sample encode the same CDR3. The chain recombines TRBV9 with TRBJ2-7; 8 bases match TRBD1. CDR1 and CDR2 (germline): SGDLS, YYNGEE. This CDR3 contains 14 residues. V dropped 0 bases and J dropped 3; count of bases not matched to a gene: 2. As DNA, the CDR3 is TGTGCCAGCAGCGTAGGGGGACAGGACTACGAGCAGTACTTC. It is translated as CASSVGGQDYEQYF.

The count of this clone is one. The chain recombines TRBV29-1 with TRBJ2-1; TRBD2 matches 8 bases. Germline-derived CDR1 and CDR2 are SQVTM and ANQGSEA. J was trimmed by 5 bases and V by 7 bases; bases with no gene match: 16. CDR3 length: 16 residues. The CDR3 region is CSAAGGSLQSNNEQFF. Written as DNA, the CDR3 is TGCAGCGCTGCGGGAGGCAGCCTACAGAGCAACAATGAGCAGTTCTTC.

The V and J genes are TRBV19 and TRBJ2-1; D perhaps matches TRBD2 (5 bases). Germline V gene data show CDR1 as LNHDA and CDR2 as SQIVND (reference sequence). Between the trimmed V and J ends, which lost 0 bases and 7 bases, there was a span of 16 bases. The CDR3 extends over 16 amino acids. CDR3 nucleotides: TGTGCCAGTAGTATAGATGCAGGCGGGCTGAGTAATGAGCAGTTCTTC. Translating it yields CASSIDAGGLSNEQFF.

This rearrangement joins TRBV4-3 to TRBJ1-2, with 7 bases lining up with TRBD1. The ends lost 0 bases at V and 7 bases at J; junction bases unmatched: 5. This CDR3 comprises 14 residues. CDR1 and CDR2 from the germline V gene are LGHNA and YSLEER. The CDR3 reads CASSQEETGPGYTF. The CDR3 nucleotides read TGCGCCAGCAGCCAAGAGGAGACAGGGCCTGGCTACACCTTC.

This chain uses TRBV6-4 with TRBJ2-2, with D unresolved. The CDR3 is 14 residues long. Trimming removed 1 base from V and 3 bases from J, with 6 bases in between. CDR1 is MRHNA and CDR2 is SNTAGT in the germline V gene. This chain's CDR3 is CASSDFSYTGELFF. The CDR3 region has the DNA TGTGCCAGCAGTGACTTCAGTTACACCGGGGAGCTGTTTTTT.

CDR3 bases: TGTGCCAGCAGCTTAATAAATCAGCCCCAGCATTTT. Translated: CASSLINQPQHF. The rearrangement uses TRBV7-9 and TRBJ1-5; D ambiguous. Germline values: CDR1 SEHNR, CDR2 FQNEAQ (reference sequence). V lost 2 bases to trimming and J lost 4 bases, with 3 bases between them. CDR3 length: 12 amino acids.

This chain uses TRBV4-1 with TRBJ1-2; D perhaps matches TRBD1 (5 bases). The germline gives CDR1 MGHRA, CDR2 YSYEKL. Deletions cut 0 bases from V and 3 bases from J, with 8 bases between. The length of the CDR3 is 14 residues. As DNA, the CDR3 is TGCGCCAGCAGCCAAGAAGTGACAGACTATGGCTACACCTTC. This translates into CASSQEVTDYGYTF.

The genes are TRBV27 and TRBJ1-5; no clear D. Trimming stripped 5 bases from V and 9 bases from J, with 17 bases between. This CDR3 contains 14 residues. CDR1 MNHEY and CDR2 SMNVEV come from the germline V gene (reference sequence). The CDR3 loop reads CASSPQSSLWPQHF. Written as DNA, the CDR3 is TGTGCCAGCAGTCCACAATCTTCCTTATGGCCCCAGCATTTT.

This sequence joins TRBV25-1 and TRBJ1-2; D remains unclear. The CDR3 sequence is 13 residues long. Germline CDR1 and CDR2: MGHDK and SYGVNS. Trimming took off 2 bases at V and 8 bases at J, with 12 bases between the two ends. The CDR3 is CASSEPEVVGYTF. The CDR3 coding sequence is TGTGCCAGCAGTGAACCGGAGGTGGTCGGCTACACCTTC.

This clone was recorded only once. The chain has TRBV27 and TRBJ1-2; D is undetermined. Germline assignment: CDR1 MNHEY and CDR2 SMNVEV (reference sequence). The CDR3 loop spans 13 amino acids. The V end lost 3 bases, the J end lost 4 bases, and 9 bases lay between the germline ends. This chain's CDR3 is CASSFAGSYGYTF. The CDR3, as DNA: TGTGCCAGCAGTTTCGCAGGTTCCTATGGCTACACCTTC.

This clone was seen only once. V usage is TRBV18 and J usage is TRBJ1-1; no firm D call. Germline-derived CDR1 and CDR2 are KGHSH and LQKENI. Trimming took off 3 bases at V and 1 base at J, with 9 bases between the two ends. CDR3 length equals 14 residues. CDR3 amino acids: CASSPGIGNTEAFF. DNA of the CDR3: TGTGCCAGCTCACCGGGCATCGGGAACACTGAAGCTTTCTTT. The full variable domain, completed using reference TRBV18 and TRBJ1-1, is NAGVMQNPRHLVRRRGQEARLRCSPMKGHSHVYWYRQLPEEGLKFMVYLQKENIIDESGMPKERFSAEFPKEGPSILRIQQVVRGDSAAYFCASSPGIGNTEAFFGQGTRLTVV.

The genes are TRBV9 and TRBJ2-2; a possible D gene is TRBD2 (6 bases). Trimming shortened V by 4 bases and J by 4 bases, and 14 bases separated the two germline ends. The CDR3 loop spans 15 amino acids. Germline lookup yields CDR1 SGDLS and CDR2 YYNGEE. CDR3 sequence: CASSPGPRGTGELFF. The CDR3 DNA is TGTGCCAGCAGCCCAGGCCCGCGGGGCACCGGGGAGCTGTTTTTT.

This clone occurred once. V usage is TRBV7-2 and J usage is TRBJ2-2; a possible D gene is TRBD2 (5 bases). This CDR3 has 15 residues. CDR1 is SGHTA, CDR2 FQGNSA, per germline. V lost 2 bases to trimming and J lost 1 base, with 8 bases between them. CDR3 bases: TGTGCCAGCAGCTTACGAGGGAGGAACACCGGGGAGCTGTTTTTT. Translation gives CASSLRGRNTGELFF.